This T cell receptor beta chain was documented in a study of radiation and T cells in renal cell carcinoma. Overall study results and limits: Baseline intratumoral clonotype presence is unknown without pretreatment biopsies. Top tumor clonotypes rose in blood 2 weeks post-radiation, then contracted.

About this clone itself: Its cognate antigen is unknown.

The time point is: baseline pretreatment blood. Sample treatment: 15 Gy SBRT to primary tumor, nephrectomy 4 weeks later. Serial blood draws occurred at baseline and 2 and 4 weeks post-SBRT. Clear cell pathology was present in this patient's renal cell carcinoma. Generated by immunoSEQ multiplex PCR, the TCRdb table keeps only in-frame clones and is missing some. The table shows about 140,000 clones, with approximately 87% occurring only once. Germline lookup yields CDR1 SNHLY and CDR2 FYNNEI. V was clipped by 8 bases and J by 1 base, with 12 bases between them. CDR3 length equals 14 residues. This clonotype was obtained from a woman in her forties or fifties with renal cell carcinoma. Sequenced here: blood, sampled from a patient whose treatment included radiotherapy and nephrectomy. This chain connects TRBV2 to TRBJ2-1, with D uncertain. The DNA of the CDR3 is TGTGCCAGCGGGAAGGGTTCTTCCTACAATGAGCAGTTCTTC. It encodes CASGKGSSYNEQFF.